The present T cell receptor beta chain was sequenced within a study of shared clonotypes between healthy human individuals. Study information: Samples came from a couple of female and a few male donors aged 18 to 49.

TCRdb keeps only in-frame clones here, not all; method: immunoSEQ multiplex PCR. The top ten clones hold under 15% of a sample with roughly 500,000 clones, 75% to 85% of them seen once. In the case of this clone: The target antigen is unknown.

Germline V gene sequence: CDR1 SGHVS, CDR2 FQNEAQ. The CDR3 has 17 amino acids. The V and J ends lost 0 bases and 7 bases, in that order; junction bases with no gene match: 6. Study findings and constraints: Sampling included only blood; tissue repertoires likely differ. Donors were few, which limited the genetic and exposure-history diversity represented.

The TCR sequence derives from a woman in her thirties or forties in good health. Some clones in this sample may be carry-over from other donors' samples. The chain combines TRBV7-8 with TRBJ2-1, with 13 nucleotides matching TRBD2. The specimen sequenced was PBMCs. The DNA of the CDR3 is TGTGCCAGCAGCTTAGCCGGGGGGACTAGCGGGATTAATGAGCAGTTCTTC. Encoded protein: CASSLAGGTSGINEQFF.